Detailed here is one TCR beta chain. Its antigen is not identified. What was sequenced were expressed TCRB transcripts, since all of the isolated RNA had been reverse transcribed. The data were produced by immunoSEQ multiplex PCR, yet TCRdb's version contains in-frame clones alone and is incomplete. Of over 20,000 clones detected, roughly 53% appear once; the ten largest clones hold around 0.3%. This specimen belongs to a study of beta chain features in type 1 diabetes. Whole-study findings and limits: There were fewer insertions and more deletions at the VDJ junctions of type 1 diabetes patients. For Type 1 diabetes patients, all four CD4+ subsets carried TCRB CDR3s that were moderately but significantly shorter. A closer apparent resemblance between naive, central memory and Treg TCRB repertoires was seen in patients than in healthy donors.

Germline V CDR1 and CDR2: KGHSH, LQKENI. V shed 2 bases and J 0 bases; nucleotides not matched to a gene: 3. The CDR3 consists of 15 residues. The receptor's source is a man aged 25 to 40 with type 1 diabetes. The sequenced material came from stem cell memory CD4+ T cells from blood. The V call is TRBV18, the J call TRBJ2-7; TRBD1 matches at 8 bases. The CDR3 DNA reads as TGTGCCAGCTCACCAGGGACAGGCCTCTCCTACGAGCAGTACTTC. Translation gives CASSPGTGLSYEQYF.